The 10 T cell receptor beta chains reported below all come from one sample, sequenced in a study of cytomegalovirus exposure and HLA in healthy donors. 13 Jbeta primers and 60 Vbeta primers were used for the PCR. Here immunoSEQ multiplex PCR was the method, and the copy in TCRdb shows in-frame clones only, minus some. Counted here are about 120,000 clones, over 60% occurring once; the ten biggest clones make up 13%. Input material: PBMCs. The receptors here all came from a man aged 25-45 years in good health and CMV-seropositive.

J is TRBJ2-7 and V is TRBV5-1, with TRBD2 as a possible D gene (7 bases). This CDR3 has 14 amino acids. Between the trimmed V and J ends, which lost 4 bases and 7 bases, there was a span of 18 bases. CDR1 is SGHRS and CDR2 is YFSETQ in the germline V gene. The chain's CDR3 is CASSPGRGAREQYF. In nucleotides, the CDR3 is TGCGCCAGCAGCCCGGGACGGGGGGCGAGGGAGCAGTACTTC.

V is TRBV1 and J is TRBJ2-3; TRBD1 is taken as the D call from the table, unchecked against the DNA. TRBV1 is deemed a pseudogene. CDR3 size: 17 residues. CDR3 coding DNA: TGCACCAGCAGCCAAGATATGTGGGGGCTCCCCTCCGATACGCAGTATTTT. Its protein product is CTSSQDMWGLPSDTQYF.

The CDR3 region is CAAAGRESKAKNIQYF. DNA for the CDR3: TGTGCCGCAGCGGGAAGGGAGTCGAAAGCCAAAAACATTCAGTACTTC. This chain connects TRBV2 to TRBJ2-4; 7 positions match TRBD2. In germline, CDR1 is SNHLY, CDR2 FYNNEI. Trimming removed 11 bases from V and 0 bases from J; junction bases left unmatched: 13. This CDR3 region has 16 residues.

The chain uses TRBV7-2 and TRBJ2-7; tentatively, D is TRBD1 (6 bases). The V end was cut by 0 bases, the J end by 5 bases, with 8 bases between. This CDR3 contains 13 residues. In germline, CDR1 is SGHTA, CDR2 FQGNSA. The chain's CDR3 is CASSLANRDEQYF. CDR3 nucleotides: TGTGCCAGCAGCTTAGCTAACAGGGACGAGCAGTACTTC.

The chain couples TRBV19 to TRBJ2-3; 10 positions agree with TRBD1. CDR3 length: 15 amino acids. Trimming cost V 6 bases and J 5 bases; bases outside gene matches: 8. Germline values: CDR1 LNHDA, CDR2 SQIVND (reference sequence). CDR3 residues: CASSLGTGEIDTQYF. The CDR3, as DNA: TGTGCCAGTAGCCTCGGGACAGGGGAGATAGATACGCAGTATTTT.

This clone was counted between two and nine times. This chain links TRBV28 with TRBJ1-6; D gene uncertain. The germline gives CDR1 MDHEN, CDR2 SYDVKM. The CDR3 is 14 amino acids. The ends were cut back, 3 bases at V and 9 bases at J, with 12 bases in the middle. As DNA, the CDR3 is TGTGCCAGCAGTTTGAGGAGGGTGGTTTCACCCCTCCACTTT. Translating gives CASSLRRVVSPLHF.

The rearrangement links TRBV19 to TRBJ2-7, with 7 nucleotides matching TRBD1. V shed 6 bases, J shed 0 bases, and the junction held 8 bases outside the gene matches. The CDR3 is made up of 15 amino acids. From germline, CDR1 is LNHDA and CDR2 SQIVND (reference sequence). This CDR3 is CASSSRDSASYEQYF. In DNA, the CDR3 is TGTGCCAGTAGCTCCCGGGACAGTGCCTCCTACGAGCAGTACTTC.

The V gene is TRBV19, the J gene TRBJ1-6; D gene unclear. CDR1 LNHDA and CDR2 SQIVND come from the germline V gene (reference sequence). Trimming took 1 base from V and 7 from J, leaving 14 bases between them. The length of the CDR3 is 16 residues. The CDR3 region is CASSIVGGQRNSPLHF. CDR3 sequence (DNA): TGTGCCAGTAGTATAGTAGGCGGGCAGCGAAATTCACCCCTCCACTTT.

The gene calls are TRBV27 and TRBJ1-2; 8 nucleotides match TRBD1. With V trimmed by 4 bases and J by 4 bases, 11 bases remained unmatched. The germline V gene has CDR1 MNHEY and CDR2 SMNVEV (reference sequence). The CDR3 sequence is 16 residues long. This CDR3 is CASSSSPGTGIYGYTF. CDR3 nucleotides: TGTGCCAGCAGTTCCTCCCCCGGGACAGGTATCTATGGCTACACCTTC.

The chain joins TRBV9 to TRBJ2-1; 7 positions match TRBD1. The germline V gene encodes CDR1 SGDLS and CDR2 YYNGEE. V dropped 2 bases and J dropped 1; count of bases not matched to a gene: 9. CDR3 length equals 17 residues. In DNA form, the CDR3 reads TGTGCCAGCAGCGTGGACAGGAGACCGAAATCCTACAATGAGCAGTTCTTC. Its translation is CASSVDRRPKSYNEQFF. The whole variable domain, filled in from reference TRBV9 and TRBJ2-1, reads DSGVTQTPKHLITATGQRVTLRCSPRSGDLSVYWYQQSLDQGLQFLIQYYNGEERAKGNILERFSAQQFPDLHSELNLSSLELGDSALYFCASSVDRRPKSYNEQFFGPGTRLTVL.